This T cell receptor beta chain is from a study of graft-versus-host responses after intestinal transplantation. CDR3 length: 14 amino acids. Germline values: CDR1 GTSNPN, CDR2 SVGIG (reference sequence). The V end lost 1 base, the J end lost 0 bases, and 10 bases lay between the germline ends. TCRdb's copy holds only in-frame clones and misses some; the assay was immunoSEQ multiplex PCR. The top ten clones hold 3% to 4% of a sample with 40,000 or so clones, around 86% of them seen once. The V and J genes are TRBV30 and TRBJ2-7; tentative D call: TRBD2 (6 bases). This TCR came from a human patient who received an intestinal transplant, so some T cells may come from the graft donor. The source material was PBMCs, sampled about 38 months after transplant. The DNA of the CDR3 is TGTGCCTGGAGTGCCTGGGACTTCTCCTACGAGCAGTACTTC. Translating gives CAWSAWDFSYEQYF.